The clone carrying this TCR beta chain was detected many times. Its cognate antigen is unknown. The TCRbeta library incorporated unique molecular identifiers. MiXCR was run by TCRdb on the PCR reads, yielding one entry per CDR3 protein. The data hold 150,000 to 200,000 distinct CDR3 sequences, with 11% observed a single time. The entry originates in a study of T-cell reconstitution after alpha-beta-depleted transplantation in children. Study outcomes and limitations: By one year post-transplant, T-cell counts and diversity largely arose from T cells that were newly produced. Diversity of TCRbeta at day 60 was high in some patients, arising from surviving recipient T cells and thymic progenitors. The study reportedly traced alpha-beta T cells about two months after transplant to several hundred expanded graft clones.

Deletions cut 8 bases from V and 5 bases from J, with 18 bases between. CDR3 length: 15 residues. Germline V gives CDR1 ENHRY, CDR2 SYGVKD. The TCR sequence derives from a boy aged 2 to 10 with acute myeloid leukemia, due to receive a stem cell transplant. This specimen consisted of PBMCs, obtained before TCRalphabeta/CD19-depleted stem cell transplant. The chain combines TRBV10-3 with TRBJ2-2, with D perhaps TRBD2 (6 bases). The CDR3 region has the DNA TGTGCCATCTCGCGGGGTCAGGAGACGACCGGGGAGCTGTTTTTT. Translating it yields CAISRGQETTGELFF.